This is a list of T cell receptor beta chains from one sample in a study of cytomegalovirus exposure and HLA in healthy donors. Profiled with immunoSEQ multiplex PCR; TCRdb holds only in-frame clones, not every one. The top ten clones hold about 2.7% of a sample with 130,000 or so clones, 65% to 80% of them seen once. Sequenced material: PBMCs. These receptors were taken from a woman between 40 and 55 years old in good health and CMV-seropositive. Both conserved end residues are part of each CDR3. A D gene is named only where the DNA matches it firmly. A clone size is listed for some rows: how often the clone was seen (once, few, many), or a class if it is expanded.

v_call,cdr3_length,clone_size,j_call,d_call,cdr3_aa,cdr3_nt
TRBV19,17,-,TRBJ1-1,TRBD1,CASGGFGTVLGNTEAFF,TGTGCCAGCGGAGGGTTCGGGACAGTTTTAGGGAACACTGAAGCTTTCTTT
TRBV7-6,13,-,TRBJ1-1,-,CASSSTWTSEAFF,TGTGCCAGCAGTTCTACTTGGACATCGGAAGCTTTCTTT
TRBV9,15,-,TRBJ2-7,-,CASSVAGPSSYEQYF,TGTGCCAGCAGCGTAGCAGGCCCGTCCTCCTACGAGCAGTACTTC
TRBV7-9,13,once,TRBJ1-2,-,CASSLMSDYGYTF,TGTGCCAGCAGCTTAATGTCAGATTATGGCTACACCTTC
TRBV4-1,14,-,TRBJ1-1,-,CASSQGDTNTEAFF,TGCGCCAGCAGCCAAGGGGACACGAACACTGAAGCTTTCTTT
TRBV4-3,14,-,TRBJ2-7,-,CASSQDKQGYEQYF,TGCGCCAGCAGCCAAGATAAACAGGGATACGAGCAGTACTTC
TRBV4-2,14,-,TRBJ2-1,TRBD2,CASSQDPETSGKLF,TGTGCCAGCAGCCAAGATCCAGAGACTAGCGGGAAACTCTTC
TRBV6-6,15,-,TRBJ2-7,-,CASSYVQGTPHDQYF,TGTGCCAGCAGTTACGTCCAGGGGACCCCACACGATCAGTACTTC
TRBV7-6,14,-,TRBJ2-1,TRBD2,CASSILAEYNEQFF,TGTGCCAGCAGTATACTAGCGGAATACAATGAGCAGTTCTTC
TRBV4-3,16,-,TRBJ2-2,TRBD1,CASSLGGDRVGGELFF,TGCGCCAGCAGCCTAGGGGGGGACAGGGTTGGTGGGGAGCTGTTTTTT
TRBV28,14,-,TRBJ2-5,-,CASSPDSSQETQYF,TGTGCCAGCAGTCCGGACAGTTCCCAAGAGACCCAGTACTTC
TRBV5-4,15,-,TRBJ2-2,-,CASGKQGLSTGELFF,TGTGCCAGCGGGAAACAGGGCCTCAGCACCGGGGAGCTGTTTTTT
TRBV27,13,-,TRBJ1-1,-,CASSLTVDTEAFF,TGTGCCAGCAGTTTAACAGTTGACACTGAAGCTTTCTTT
TRBV30,12,once,TRBJ1-6,-,CAWSLDGPPLHF,TGTGCCTGGAGTCTTGATGGCCCACCCCTCCACTTT
TRBV19,13,-,TRBJ1-1,-,CASSTGLNTEAFF,TGTGCCAGTAGTACAGGGTTGAACACTGAAGCTTTCTTT
TRBV7-2,16,-,TRBJ1-2,TRBD1,CASSLVAGQGSDGYTF,TGTGCCAGCAGCCTTGTCGCGGGACAGGGGTCCGATGGCTACACCTTC
TRBV2,16,many,TRBJ2-3,TRBD2,CASSELAGGGTDTQYF,TGTGCCAGCAGTGAACTAGCGGGGGGTGGGACAGATACGCAGTATTTT
TRBV6-5,13,-,TRBJ2-1,TRBD1,CASSGDRVGEQFF,TGTGCCAGCAGTGGGGACAGGGTTGGTGAGCAGTTCTTC
TRBV27,14,-,TRBJ1-1,-,CASRPPTGNTEAFF,TGTGCCAGCAGGCCCCCGACAGGGAACACTGAAGCTTTCTTT